These T cell receptor beta chains were read from a single sample in a study of CD8 T cells in ankylosing spondylitis. One entry per CDR3 protein results from TCRdb running MiXCR on the 5' RACE reads. The table has hundreds of thousands of distinct CDR3 sequences, about 11% seen once. The sequenced sample was blood, either unsorted or a sorted T cell fraction (not recorded which). The receptor source for this set is a male donor with ankylosing spondylitis. CDR3s include the opening cysteine and the closing phenylalanine or tryptophan. Fields, in order: V gene, clone size, J gene, D gene, CDR3 protein, CDR3 DNA. D genes are given only for firm matches. Some rows mark clone size as missing; the rest say once, few, many or name a class of expanded clone.

v_call: TRBV12-3/TRBV12-4; clone_size: -; j_call: TRBJ2-2; d_call: TRBD2; cdr3_aa: CASIPSGRFSGELFF; cdr3_nt: TGTGCCAGCATTCCCAGCGGGAGATTCTCCGGGGAGCTGTTTTTT
v_call: TRBV20-1; clone_size: few; j_call: TRBJ2-3; d_call: -; cdr3_aa: CRPGTAGTDTQYF; cdr3_nt: TGCAGACCTGGGACGGCGGGCACAGATACGCAGTATTTT
v_call: TRBV5-1; clone_size: few; j_call: TRBJ2-5; d_call: -; cdr3_aa: CASSVGQTETQYF; cdr3_nt: TGCGCCAGCAGCGTAGGACAGACAGAGACCCAGTACTTC
v_call: TRBV20-1; clone_size: few; j_call: TRBJ2-3; d_call: -; cdr3_aa: CSARDSSGADTQYF; cdr3_nt: TGCAGTGCTAGGGACTCCTCGGGTGCGGATACGCAGTATTTT
v_call: TRBV5-1; clone_size: -; j_call: TRBJ2-2; d_call: -; cdr3_aa: CASYRANTGELFF; cdr3_nt: TGCGCCAGCTACAGAGCGAACACCGGGGAGCTGTTTTTT
v_call: TRBV29-1; clone_size: many; j_call: TRBJ1-2; d_call: -; cdr3_aa: CSVEAETLSNYGYTF; cdr3_nt: TGCAGCGTCGAGGCCGAGACACTGTCTAACTATGGCTACACCTTC
v_call: TRBV6-6; clone_size: few; j_call: TRBJ1-6; d_call: -; cdr3_aa: CASSYLRQSPLHF; cdr3_nt: TGTGCCAGCAGTTACTTACGTCAATCACCCCTCCACTTT
v_call: TRBV30; clone_size: many; j_call: TRBJ2-7; d_call: -; cdr3_aa: CAWSVGVEQYF; cdr3_nt: TGTGCCTGGAGTGTAGGAGTAGAGCAGTACTTC
v_call: TRBV20-1; clone_size: few; j_call: TRBJ2-3; d_call: -; cdr3_aa: CSASTLGGEGTDTQYF; cdr3_nt: TGCAGTGCTAGTACCTTAGGGGGGGAGGGGACAGATACGCAGTATTTT
v_call: TRBV12-3/TRBV12-4; clone_size: few; j_call: TRBJ2-1; d_call: TRBD1; cdr3_aa: CASSPRDRLNEQFF; cdr3_nt: TGTGCCAGCTCCCCCCGGGACAGGTTGAATGAGCAGTTCTTC
v_call: TRBV6-1; clone_size: few; j_call: TRBJ2-5; d_call: -; cdr3_aa: CASSPPGFVGETQYF; cdr3_nt: TGTGCCAGCAGTCCCCCGGGCTTCGTGGGAGAGACCCAGTACTTC
v_call: TRBV20-1; clone_size: -; j_call: TRBJ1-6; d_call: -; cdr3_aa: CSARDASSYNSPLHF; cdr3_nt: TGCAGTGCTAGAGACGCTAGCTCCTATAATTCACCCCTCCACTTT
v_call: TRBV12-3/TRBV12-4; clone_size: many; j_call: TRBJ1-5; d_call: TRBD1; cdr3_aa: CASSLYGTANQPQHF; cdr3_nt: TGTGCCAGCAGCCTCTATGGGACAGCAAATCAGCCCCAGCATTTT
v_call: TRBV7-9; clone_size: -; j_call: TRBJ1-2; d_call: TRBD1; cdr3_aa: CASSLKGAQLNYGYTF; cdr3_nt: TGTGCCAGCAGCCTCAAGGGGGCACAACTGAACTATGGCTACACCTTC
v_call: TRBV20-1; clone_size: few; j_call: TRBJ1-2; d_call: TRBD1; cdr3_aa: CSAPKQGAFGYTF; cdr3_nt: TGCAGTGCACCTAAACAGGGGGCGTTTGGCTACACCTTC
v_call: TRBV6-5; clone_size: few; j_call: TRBJ2-5; d_call: TRBD1; cdr3_aa: CASSYSQGRETQYF; cdr3_nt: TGTGCCAGCAGTTACTCACAGGGGCGAGAGACCCAGTACTTC
v_call: TRBV20-1; clone_size: few; j_call: TRBJ2-3; d_call: TRBD2; cdr3_aa: CSAKTPGLAGTDTQYF; cdr3_nt: TGCAGTGCGAAGACCCCGGGACTAGCGGGCACAGATACGCAGTATTTT
v_call: TRBV29-1; clone_size: few; j_call: TRBJ1-1; d_call: -; cdr3_aa: CSVARRLNTEAFF; cdr3_nt: TGCAGCGTTGCGCGCAGACTGAACACTGAAGCTTTCTTT
v_call: TRBV4-3; clone_size: -; j_call: TRBJ1-4; d_call: -; cdr3_aa: CASSQDLYRVNEKLFF; cdr3_nt: TGCGCCAGCAGCCAGGACCTTTACAGAGTTAATGAAAAACTGTTTTTT
v_call: TRBV18; clone_size: -; j_call: TRBJ2-3; d_call: -; cdr3_aa: CASSPLRQLLSTDTQYF; cdr3_nt: TGTGCCAGCTCACCACTACGGCAGCTACTGAGCACAGATACGCAGTATTTT
v_call: TRBV5-6; clone_size: many; j_call: TRBJ2-1; d_call: -; cdr3_aa: CASSLGLTYNEQFF; cdr3_nt: TGTGCCAGCAGCTTGGGACTCACCTACAATGAGCAGTTCTTC
v_call: TRBV5-1; clone_size: few; j_call: TRBJ2-6; d_call: -; cdr3_aa: CASSLRGASGANVLTF; cdr3_nt: TGCGCCAGCAGCTTGCGGGGTGCCTCTGGGGCCAACGTCCTGACTTTC
v_call: TRBV6-2/TRBV6-3; clone_size: many; j_call: TRBJ1-1; d_call: TRBD1; cdr3_aa: CASSYSTGDTEAFF; cdr3_nt: TGTGCCAGCAGTTACTCAACAGGGGACACTGAAGCTTTCTTT
v_call: TRBV4-3; clone_size: -; j_call: TRBJ2-3; d_call: -; cdr3_aa: CASSLLRGTPTLEHTQYF; cdr3_nt: TGCGCCAGCAGCCTCCTTAGGGGGACGCCAACCCTCGAGCATACGCAGTATTTT
v_call: TRBV6-5; clone_size: -; j_call: TRBJ2-5; d_call: TRBD1; cdr3_aa: CASSYYFPGQGLVTQYF; cdr3_nt: TGTGCCAGCAGTTATTATTTTCCGGGACAGGGATTGGTGACCCAGTACTTC
v_call: TRBV9; clone_size: many; j_call: TRBJ2-7; d_call: -; cdr3_aa: CASSVTGQSYEQYF; cdr3_nt: TGTGCCAGCAGCGTGACTGGACAGTCCTACGAGCAGTACTTC
v_call: TRBV9; clone_size: -; j_call: TRBJ2-1; d_call: TRBD2; cdr3_aa: CASSVGLADNEQFF; cdr3_nt: TGTGCCAGCAGCGTAGGACTAGCGGACAATGAGCAGTTCTTC
v_call: TRBV12-3/TRBV12-4; clone_size: -; j_call: TRBJ1-5; d_call: -; cdr3_aa: CASSHVRGRQPQHF; cdr3_nt: TGTGCCAGCAGCCATGTCAGGGGACGGCAGCCCCAGCATTTT
v_call: TRBV11-2; clone_size: few; j_call: TRBJ2-3; d_call: TRBD2; cdr3_aa: CASSPRLLAGYRTDTQYF; cdr3_nt: TGTGCCAGCAGCCCAAGGTTACTAGCGGGGTACCGCACAGATACGCAGTATTTT
v_call: TRBV7-2; clone_size: many; j_call: TRBJ2-5; d_call: TRBD2; cdr3_aa: CASRLGAGAETQYF; cdr3_nt: TGTGCCAGCAGACTGGGAGCGGGAGCGGAGACCCAGTACTTC
v_call: TRBV11-2; clone_size: -; j_call: TRBJ1-2; d_call: -; cdr3_aa: CASSLVWGDYGYTF; cdr3_nt: TGTGCCAGCAGCTTAGTCTGGGGTGACTATGGCTACACCTTC
v_call: TRBV3-1; clone_size: many; j_call: TRBJ2-5; d_call: TRBD2; cdr3_aa: CASRPSGGAGETQYF; cdr3_nt: TGTGCCAGCAGACCAAGCGGGGGGGCCGGTGAGACCCAGTACTTC
v_call: TRBV29-1; clone_size: few; j_call: TRBJ2-7; d_call: -; cdr3_aa: CSVASPTGYTYEQYF; cdr3_nt: TGCAGCGTTGCTTCACCGACGGGTTATACCTACGAGCAGTACTTC
v_call: TRBV7-8; clone_size: -; j_call: TRBJ2-7; d_call: -; cdr3_aa: CASSLSGNPYEQYF; cdr3_nt: TGTGCCAGCAGCTTATCGGGCAACCCCTACGAGCAGTACTTC
v_call: TRBV28; clone_size: -; j_call: TRBJ2-7; d_call: -; cdr3_aa: CASNPGLNEQYF; cdr3_nt: TGTGCCAGCAACCCCGGGCTAAACGAGCAGTACTTC
v_call: TRBV12-3/TRBV12-4; clone_size: many; j_call: TRBJ2-5; d_call: -; cdr3_aa: CASKDRGETQYF; cdr3_nt: TGTGCCAGCAAGGATAGGGGGGAGACCCAGTACTTC
v_call: TRBV7-8; clone_size: -; j_call: TRBJ2-5; d_call: TRBD2; cdr3_aa: CASSRRERETQYF; cdr3_nt: TGTGCCAGCAGCAGGCGGGAGCGTGAGACCCAGTACTTC
v_call: TRBV20-1; clone_size: -; j_call: TRBJ2-7; d_call: TRBD1; cdr3_aa: CSTDRAATEQYF; cdr3_nt: TGCAGTACGGACAGGGCAGCGACGGAGCAGTACTTC
v_call: TRBV5-1; clone_size: -; j_call: TRBJ2-7; d_call: -; cdr3_aa: CASSLEGGPEQYF; cdr3_nt: TGCGCCAGCAGCTTGGAGGGCGGGCCTGAGCAGTACTTC
v_call: TRBV12-3/TRBV12-4; clone_size: few; j_call: TRBJ2-3; d_call: -; cdr3_aa: CASSLPRPPDTQYF; cdr3_nt: TGTGCCAGCAGTTTACCCAGGCCTCCCGATACGCAGTATTTT
v_call: TRBV18; clone_size: few; j_call: TRBJ2-5; d_call: -; cdr3_aa: CASSPKGNLGETQYF; cdr3_nt: TGTGCCAGCTCACCGAAGGGAAATCTGGGAGAGACCCAGTACTTC
v_call: TRBV10-3; clone_size: -; j_call: TRBJ2-1; d_call: TRBD1; cdr3_aa: CAIRGGDRVYNEQFF; cdr3_nt: TGTGCCATCCGGGGTGGGGACAGAGTCTACAATGAGCAGTTCTTC
v_call: TRBV20-1; clone_size: few; j_call: TRBJ2-7; d_call: TRBD2; cdr3_aa: CSARSGGEQYF; cdr3_nt: TGCAGTGCTAGGTCGGGGGGCGAGCAGTACTTC
v_call: TRBV6-5; clone_size: few; j_call: TRBJ2-7; d_call: TRBD1; cdr3_aa: CASSLSGTGDYEQYF; cdr3_nt: TGTGCCAGCAGTTTGTCCGGGACAGGAGACTACGAGCAGTACTTC
v_call: TRBV20-1; clone_size: few; j_call: TRBJ2-7; d_call: TRBD2; cdr3_aa: CSASKLAGGPYEQYF; cdr3_nt: TGCAGTGCTAGCAAGCTAGCGGGGGGGCCCTACGAGCAGTACTTC
v_call: TRBV9; clone_size: few; j_call: TRBJ1-5; d_call: -; cdr3_aa: CASSVEGFLDQPQHF; cdr3_nt: TGTGCCAGCAGCGTAGAGGGATTTTTAGATCAGCCCCAGCATTTT
v_call: TRBV20-1; clone_size: -; j_call: TRBJ2-7; d_call: -; cdr3_aa: CSARGASRAYEQYF; cdr3_nt: TGCAGTGCTAGAGGTGCGTCTAGGGCCTACGAGCAGTACTTC
v_call: TRBV20-1; clone_size: many; j_call: TRBJ2-7; d_call: TRBD1; cdr3_aa: CSAGQGADYEQYF; cdr3_nt: TGCAGTGCCGGACAGGGGGCGGACTACGAGCAGTACTTC
v_call: TRBV20-1; clone_size: few; j_call: TRBJ1-2; d_call: -; cdr3_aa: CSATRSGGYYGYTF; cdr3_nt: TGCAGTGCCACCCGGTCGGGGGGATACTATGGCTACACCTTC
v_call: TRBV11-1; clone_size: -; j_call: TRBJ2-1; d_call: TRBD1; cdr3_aa: CASSSTGQVNNEQFF; cdr3_nt: TGTGCCAGCAGCTCTACCGGACAGGTCAACAATGAGCAGTTCTTC
v_call: TRBV27; clone_size: few; j_call: TRBJ1-6; d_call: -; cdr3_aa: CASSPRESPLHF; cdr3_nt: TGTGCCAGCAGCCCTAGGGAATCACCCCTCCACTTT
v_call: TRBV27; clone_size: -; j_call: TRBJ2-2; d_call: -; cdr3_aa: CASSLSYRWNTGELFF; cdr3_nt: TGTGCCAGCAGTTTATCGTACAGATGGAACACCGGGGAGCTGTTTTTT
v_call: TRBV9; clone_size: -; j_call: TRBJ2-4; d_call: -; cdr3_aa: CASSVETGFIQYF; cdr3_nt: TGTGCCAGCAGCGTAGAAACAGGGTTTATTCAGTACTTC